The rows below give T cell receptor beta chains drawn from one sample of a study of T cell repertoires in cytomegalovirus infection. These receptors' antigens are unknown. Each CDR3 protein is one row after TCRdb ran MiXCR on the reads. Found here are around 540,000 distinct CDR3 sequences, about 33% of them singletons; the top ten hold about a sixth. The starting material was cultured PBMCs, obtained from culture after CMV antigen stimulation. The receptors were gathered from a human donor in good health (CMV status not recorded). Some clones in this sample may be carry-over from other donors' samples. CDR3s include the opening cysteine and the closing phenylalanine or tryptophan.

j_call,v_call,cdr3_aa
TRBJ1-2,TRBV5-1,CASSVKTGSDNYGYTF
TRBJ2-3,TRBV10-3,CATTTGSTGTQYF
TRBJ2-2,TRBV11-2,CASTGSFTSGELFF
TRBJ2-7,TRBV4-3,CASSQSPGLGEQYF
TRBJ1-2,TRBV9,CASSEVPGQVDGYTF
TRBJ1-1,TRBV20-1,CSAEGGRGFTEAFF
TRBJ2-5,TRBV20-1,CSGQVSGAVETQYF
TRBJ2-2,TRBV2,CASSEYTGELFF
TRBJ1-2,TRBV11-2,CASSFVSSYGYTF
TRBJ1-5,TRBV6-6,CASSEGAGGSQPQHF
TRBJ2-1,TRBV11-2,CASSPFRLRGNEQFF
TRBJ1-2,TRBV29-1,CSVARDRSFYGYTF
TRBJ2-5,TRBV5-1,CASSLNSWETQYF
TRBJ1-1,TRBV5-4,CASSRQVEHTEAFF
TRBJ2-1,TRBV27,CASSKTISSGSSHNEQFF
TRBJ2-7,TRBV5-1,CASSLVPGPRYEQYF
TRBJ2-3,TRBV12-3/TRBV12-4,CASTWGTSGSTDTQYF
TRBJ1-2,TRBV29-1,CSVEDPDPYGYTF
TRBJ1-5,TRBV4-1,CASSRTDRTGQPQHF
TRBJ2-2,TRBV19,CASISGTYNTGELFF
TRBJ2-5,TRBV7-2,CASSPGLGFNSETQYF
TRBJ2-3,TRBV6-6,CASSYYGARADTQYF
TRBJ1-1,TRBV6-1,CASSDSWTGAKVVF
TRBJ1-4,TRBV7-9,CASSQAEKLFF
TRBJ2-5,TRBV28,CASPSLFRNRTSGYQETQYF
TRBJ1-1,TRBV7-2,CASSPLPDSGSEAFF
TRBJ2-3,TRBV5-1,CASSPPGAADTDTQYF